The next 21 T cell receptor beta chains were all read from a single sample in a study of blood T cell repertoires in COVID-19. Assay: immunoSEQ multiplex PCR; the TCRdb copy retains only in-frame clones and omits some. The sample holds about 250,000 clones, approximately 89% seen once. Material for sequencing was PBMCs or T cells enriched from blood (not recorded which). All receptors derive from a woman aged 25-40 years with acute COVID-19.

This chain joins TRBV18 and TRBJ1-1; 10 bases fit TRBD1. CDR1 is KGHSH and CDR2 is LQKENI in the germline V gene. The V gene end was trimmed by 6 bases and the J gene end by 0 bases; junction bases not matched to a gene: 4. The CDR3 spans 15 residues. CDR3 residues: CASSGQGVMNTEAFF. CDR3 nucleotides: TGTGCCAGCTCCGGACAGGGGGTAATGAACACTGAAGCTTTCTTT.

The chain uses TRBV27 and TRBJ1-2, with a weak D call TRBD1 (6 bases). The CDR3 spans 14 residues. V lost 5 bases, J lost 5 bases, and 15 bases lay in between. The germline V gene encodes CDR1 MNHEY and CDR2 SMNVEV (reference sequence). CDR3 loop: CASSNTGSRYGYTF. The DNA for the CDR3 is TGTGCCAGCAGTAACACAGGGTCGCGGTATGGCTACACCTTC.

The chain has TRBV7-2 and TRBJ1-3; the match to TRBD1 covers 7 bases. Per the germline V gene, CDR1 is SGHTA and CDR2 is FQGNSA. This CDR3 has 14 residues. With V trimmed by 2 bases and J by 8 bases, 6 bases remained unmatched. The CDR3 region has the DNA TGTGCCAGCAGCTTACGGGGACAGCGGGACACCATATATTTT. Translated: CASSLRGQRDTIYF.

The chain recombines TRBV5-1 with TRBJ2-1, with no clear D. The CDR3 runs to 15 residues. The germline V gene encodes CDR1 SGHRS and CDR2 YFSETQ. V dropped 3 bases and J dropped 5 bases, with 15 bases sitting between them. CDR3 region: CASSSVGRANNEQFF. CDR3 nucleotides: TGCGCCAGCAGCTCGGTGGGCAGAGCCAACAATGAGCAGTTCTTC.

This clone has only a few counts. In DNA form, the CDR3 reads TGCGCCAGCAGCCAAGTCCAGACAGGGTATGGCTACACCTTC. Translating it yields CASSQVQTGYGYTF. The chain couples TRBV4-1 to TRBJ1-2, with 7 bases identical to TRBD1. The germline V gene encodes CDR1 MGHRA and CDR2 YSYEKL. V lost 1 base to trimming and J lost 5 bases; unmatched junction nucleotides: 4. The CDR3 totals 14 residues.

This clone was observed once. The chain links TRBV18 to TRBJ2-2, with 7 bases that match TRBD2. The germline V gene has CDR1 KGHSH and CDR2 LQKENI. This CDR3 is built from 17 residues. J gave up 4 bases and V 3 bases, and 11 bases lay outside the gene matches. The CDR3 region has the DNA TGTGCCAGCTCACCTGTCGGGTCGCGGGGGATCACCGGGGAGCTGTTTTTT. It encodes CASSPVGSRGITGELFF.

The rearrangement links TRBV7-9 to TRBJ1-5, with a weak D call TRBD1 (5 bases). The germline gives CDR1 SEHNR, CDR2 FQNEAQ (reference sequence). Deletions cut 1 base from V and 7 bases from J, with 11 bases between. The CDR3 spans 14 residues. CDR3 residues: CASSLVGDGQPQHF. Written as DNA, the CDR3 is TGTGCCAGCAGCTTAGTAGGGGATGGGCAGCCCCAGCATTTT.

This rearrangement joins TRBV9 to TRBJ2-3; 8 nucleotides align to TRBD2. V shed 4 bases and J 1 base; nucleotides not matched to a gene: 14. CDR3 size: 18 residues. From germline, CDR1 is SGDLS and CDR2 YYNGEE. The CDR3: CASSPGGTAPYRTDTQYF. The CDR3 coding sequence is TGTGCCAGCAGCCCGGGGGGGACTGCACCTTACCGCACAGATACGCAGTATTTT.

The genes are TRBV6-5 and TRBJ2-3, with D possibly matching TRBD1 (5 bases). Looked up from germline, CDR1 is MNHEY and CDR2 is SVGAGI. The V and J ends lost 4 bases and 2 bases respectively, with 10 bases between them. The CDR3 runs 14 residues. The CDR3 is CASSFKGNTDTQYF. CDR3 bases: TGTGCCAGCAGTTTTAAGGGGAACACAGATACGCAGTATTTT.

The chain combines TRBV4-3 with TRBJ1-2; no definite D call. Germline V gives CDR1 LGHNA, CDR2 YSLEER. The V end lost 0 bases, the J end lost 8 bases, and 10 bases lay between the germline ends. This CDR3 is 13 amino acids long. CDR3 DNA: TGCGCCAGCAGCCAAGATACTAGTAGGGGCTACACCTTC. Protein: CASSQDTSRGYTF.

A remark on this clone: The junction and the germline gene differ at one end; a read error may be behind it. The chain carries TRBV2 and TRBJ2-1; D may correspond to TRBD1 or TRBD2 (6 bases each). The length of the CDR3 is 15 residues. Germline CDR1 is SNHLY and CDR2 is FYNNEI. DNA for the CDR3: TGTGCCAGCAGGGAAGGAGGGGGCTCCTACAATGAGCAGTTCTTC. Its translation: CASREGGGSYNEQFF.

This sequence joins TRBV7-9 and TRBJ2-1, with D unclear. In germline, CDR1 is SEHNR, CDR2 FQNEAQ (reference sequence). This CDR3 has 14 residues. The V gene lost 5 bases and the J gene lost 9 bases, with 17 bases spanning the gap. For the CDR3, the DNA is TGTGCCAGCAGCCCCGGTTTAGCAATCAGTGAGCAGTTCTTC. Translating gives CASSPGLAISEQFF.

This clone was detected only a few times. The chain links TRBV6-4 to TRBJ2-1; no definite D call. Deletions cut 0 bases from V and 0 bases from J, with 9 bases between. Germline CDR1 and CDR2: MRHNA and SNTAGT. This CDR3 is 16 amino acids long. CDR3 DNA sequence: TGTGCCAGCAGTGACTCTGGCCGTTCCTCCTACAATGAGCAGTTCTTC. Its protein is CASSDSGRSSYNEQFF.

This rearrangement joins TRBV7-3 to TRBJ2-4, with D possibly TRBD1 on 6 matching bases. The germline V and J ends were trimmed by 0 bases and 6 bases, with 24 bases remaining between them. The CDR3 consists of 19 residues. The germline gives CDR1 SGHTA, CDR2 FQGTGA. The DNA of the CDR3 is TGTGCCAGCAGCTTAACCAGGGGTTCCGTCCCTCATAACGCAAACATTCAGTACTTC. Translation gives CASSLTRGSVPHNANIQYF.

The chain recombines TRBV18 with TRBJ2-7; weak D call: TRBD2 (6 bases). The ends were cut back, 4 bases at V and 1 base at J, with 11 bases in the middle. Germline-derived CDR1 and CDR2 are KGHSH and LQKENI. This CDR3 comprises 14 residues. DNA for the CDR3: TGTGCCAGCTCACACAGCGGGTGGTCCTACGAGCAGTACTTC. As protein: CASSHSGWSYEQYF. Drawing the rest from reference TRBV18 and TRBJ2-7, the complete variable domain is NAGVMQNPRHLVRRRGQEARLRCSPMKGHSHVYWYRQLPEEGLKFMVYLQKENIIDESGMPKERFSAEFPKEGPSILRIQQVVRGDSAAYFCASSHSGWSYEQYFGPGTRLTVT.

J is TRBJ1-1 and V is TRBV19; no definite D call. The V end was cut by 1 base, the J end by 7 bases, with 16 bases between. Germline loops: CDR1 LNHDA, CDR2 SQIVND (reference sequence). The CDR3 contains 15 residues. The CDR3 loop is CASSIGAGIGLEAFF. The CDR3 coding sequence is TGTGCCAGTAGTATAGGGGCGGGTATCGGCCTTGAAGCTTTCTTT.

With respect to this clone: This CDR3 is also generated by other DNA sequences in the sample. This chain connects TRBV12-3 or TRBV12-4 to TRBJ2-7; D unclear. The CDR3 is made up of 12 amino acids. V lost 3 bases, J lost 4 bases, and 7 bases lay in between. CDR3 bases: TGTGCCAGCAGTTTCCCGCGGTACGAGCAGTACTTC. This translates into CASSFPRYEQYF.

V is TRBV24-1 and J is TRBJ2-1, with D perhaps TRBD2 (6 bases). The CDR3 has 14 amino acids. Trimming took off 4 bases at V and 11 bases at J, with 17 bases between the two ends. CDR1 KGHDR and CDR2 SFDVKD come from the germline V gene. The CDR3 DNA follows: TGTGCCACCAGTGACTTCGGGACTCCAATTAAGCAGTTCTTC. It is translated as CATSDFGTPIKQFF.

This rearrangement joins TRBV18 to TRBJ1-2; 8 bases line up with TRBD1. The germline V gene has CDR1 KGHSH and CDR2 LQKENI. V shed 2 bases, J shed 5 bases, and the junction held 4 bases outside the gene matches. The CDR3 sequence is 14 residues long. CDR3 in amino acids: CASSPGGQGYGYTF. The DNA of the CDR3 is TGTGCCAGCTCACCAGGCGGACAGGGTTATGGCTACACCTTC.

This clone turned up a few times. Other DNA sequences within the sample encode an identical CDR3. The CDR3 nucleotides read TGCGCCAGCAGCTTACAGGGGGTTTCCTACGAGCAGTACTTC. Translation gives CASSLQGVSYEQYF. The V and J genes are TRBV5-1 and TRBJ2-7, with 8 positions matching TRBD1. Germline V gene lookup returns CDR1 SGHRS and CDR2 YFSETQ. Trimming removed 2 bases from V and 1 base from J; junction bases left unmatched: 2. This CDR3 is 14 amino acids long. Based on the CDR3 plus reference TRBV5-1 and TRBJ2-7, the full variable domain is KAGVTQTPRYLIKTRGQQVTLSCSPISGHRSVSWYQQTPGQGLQFLFEYFSETQRNKGNFPGRFSGRQFSNSRSEMNVSTLELGDSALYLCASSLQGVSYEQYFGPGTRLTVT.

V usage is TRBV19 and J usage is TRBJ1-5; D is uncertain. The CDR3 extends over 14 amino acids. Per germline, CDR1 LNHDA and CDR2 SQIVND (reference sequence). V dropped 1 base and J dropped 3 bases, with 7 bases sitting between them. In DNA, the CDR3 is TGTGCCAGTAGTATAGGTCAGTTCAATCAGCCCCAGCATTTT. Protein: CASSIGQFNQPQHF.